The 20 T cell receptor beta chains given below trace back to one sample, sequenced in a study of early T cells in non-severe SARS-CoV-2 infection. Using its own MiXCR run on the 5' RACE reads, TCRdb lists one record per CDR3 protein. Among tens of thousands of distinct CDR3 sequences listed, around 9.6% were seen once. Material: whole blood, obtained at baseline. The receptors here all came from an adult who was a healthcare worker with PCR-confirmed SARS-CoV-2 infection or an uninfected control (not recorded which).

The chain is built from TRBV20-1 and TRBJ2-3, with D possibly TRBD2 on 5 matching bases. The germline V gene encodes CDR1 DFQATT and CDR2 SNEGSKA (reference sequence). V was trimmed by 6 bases and J by 2 bases, leaving 9 bases between them. The CDR3 is 12 residues long. The CDR3 sequence is CSAPGNTDTQYF. In DNA form, the CDR3 reads TGCAGTGCGCCGGGGAACACAGATACGCAGTATTTT.

The genes are TRBV12-3 or TRBV12-4 and TRBJ1-1, with a possible D match to TRBD1 (5 bases). The germline V and J ends were trimmed by 6 bases and 6 bases, with 20 bases remaining between them. The CDR3 totals 15 residues. CDR3 residues: CASSLLEGLEAEAFF. Written as DNA, the CDR3 is TGTGCCAGCAGCCTACTTGAGGGGCTAGAGGCTGAAGCTTTCTTT.

The chain has TRBV10-2 and TRBJ2-2, with D possibly being TRBD1 (6 bases). Germline V lookup: CDR1 WSHSY, CDR2 SAAADI. V dropped 4 bases and J dropped 9 bases, with 12 bases sitting between them. The CDR3 extends over 13 amino acids. This chain's CDR3 is CASSGTEVRELFF. CDR3 bases: TGCGCCAGCAGTGGGACAGAGGTCAGGGAGCTGTTTTTT.

The rearrangement links TRBV9 to TRBJ1-1, with TRBD1 as a possible D gene (6 bases). V was pared by 4 bases and J by 5 bases, with 15 bases between. The germline V gene has CDR1 SGDLS and CDR2 YYNGEE. This CDR3 is built from 14 residues. The DNA of the CDR3 is TGTGCCAGCAGCCCCACACCAGGGGATACTGAAGCTTTCTTT. This gives the protein CASSPTPGDTEAFF.

J is TRBJ1-1 and V is TRBV6-1; no firm D call. Germline CDR1 is MNHNS and CDR2 is SASEGT. V lost 7 bases and J 1 base, leaving 10 bases between the germline ends. The CDR3 covers 13 residues. The CDR3 DNA follows: TGTGCCAGCAAACGGGAGGCGAACACTGAAGCTTTCTTT. Its translation: CASKREANTEAFF.

This clonotype was seen only a few times. The DNA for the CDR3 is TGCGCCAGCACCTTCGGGACGGATTACAATGAGCAGTTCTTC. Protein: CASTFGTDYNEQFF. The rearrangement joins TRBV10-2 to TRBJ2-1, with D tentatively TRBD1 or TRBD2 (5 bases each). The length of the CDR3 is 14 residues. Trimming removed 7 bases from V and 4 bases from J, with 14 bases in between. Germline CDR1 WSHSY, CDR2 SAAADI.

This clonotype was observed a few times. V is TRBV4-3 and J is TRBJ1-2; D gene unclear. CDR1 and CDR2 from the germline V gene are LGHNA and YSLEER. The CDR3 loop spans 14 amino acids. The V and J ends lost 0 bases and 2 bases respectively, with 7 bases between them. The chain's CDR3 is CASSQETGNYGYTF. CDR3 DNA: TGCGCCAGCAGCCAAGAGACCGGGAACTATGGCTACACCTTC.

This chain joins TRBV2 and TRBJ2-3, with 12 bases aligning to TRBD2. V was pared by 0 bases and J by 8 bases, with 12 bases of the junction left unmatched. Germline V lookup: CDR1 SNHLY, CDR2 FYNNEI. There are 18 residues in the CDR3. CDR3 sequence reads: CASSEARTSGITPGTQYF. The CDR3 DNA follows: TGTGCCAGCAGTGAAGCAAGGACTAGCGGGATAACACCGGGTACGCAGTATTTT. Drawing the rest from reference TRBV2 and TRBJ2-3, the complete variable domain is EPEVTQTPSHQVTQMGQEVILRCVPISNHLYFYWYRQILGQKVEFLVSFYNNEISEKSEIFDDQFSVERPDGSNFTLKIRSTKLEDSAMYFCASSEARTSGITPGTQYFGPGTRLTVL.

A single count supports this clonotype. This chain connects TRBV7-9 to TRBJ2-1, with 11 nucleotides matching TRBD2. Trimming took 4 bases from V and 6 from J; bases not matched to a gene: 5. CDR3 length equals 15 residues. From germline, CDR1 is SEHNR and CDR2 FQNEAQ (reference sequence). This CDR3 reads CASSSSGGHRNEQFF. The CDR3 DNA sequence: TGTGCCAGCAGCTCTAGCGGGGGGCACCGCAATGAGCAGTTCTTC.

The chain recombines TRBV3-1 with TRBJ1-1; tentatively, D is TRBD1 (6 bases). The CDR3 is made up of 14 amino acids. Germline-derived CDR1 and CDR2 are LGHDT and YNNKEL (reference sequence). V was cut by 1 base and J by 5 bases, with 11 bases left in between. As DNA, the CDR3 is TGTGCCAGCAGCCAAGGGGGACAAAGAACTGAAGCTTTCTTT. It encodes CASSQGGQRTEAFF.

This clonotype turned up a few times. The CDR3 nucleotides read TGTGCCAGCAGTCAGACAGGCGGTAATGAGCAGTTCTTC. Translation gives CASSQTGGNEQFF. The rearrangement uses TRBV21-1 and TRBJ2-1; the table's D gene call, TRBD1, was not cross checked with the DNA. TRBV21-1 is a documented pseudogene. The CDR3 runs 13 residues.

J is TRBJ2-3 and V is TRBV7-2, with no clear D. The germline gives CDR1 SGHTA, CDR2 FQGNSA. The V and J ends lost 5 bases and 0 bases respectively, with 12 bases between them. CDR3 length: 15 residues. CDR3: CASSLDWYSTDTQYF. As DNA, the CDR3 is TGTGCCAGCAGCCTCGACTGGTATAGCACAGATACGCAGTATTTT.

V is TRBV5-1 and J is TRBJ1-1; D not certain. The CDR3 is made up of 15 amino acids. Germline CDR1 and CDR2: SGHRS and YFSETQ. The V end lost 1 base, the J end lost 0 bases, and 10 bases lay between the germline ends. CDR3 coding DNA: TGCGCCAGCAGCTTGCACCCGACAATGAACACTGAAGCTTTCTTT. It yields the protein CASSLHPTMNTEAFF.

V is TRBV20-1 and J is TRBJ2-5; TRBD2 matches at 7 bases. Germline values: CDR1 DFQATT, CDR2 SNEGSKA (reference sequence). With 2 bases clipped from V and 2 bases from J, the junction kept 5 bases outside the gene matches. This CDR3 has 14 amino acids. The DNA of the CDR3 is TGCAGTGCTAGACACCCTAGCGGTCAAGAGACCCAGTACTTC. This encodes CSARHPSGQETQYF.

This clonotype appeared many times. The chain uses TRBV12-3 or TRBV12-4 and TRBJ1-1, with TRBD1 identical over 8 bases. The V segment lost 6 bases and the J segment 4 bases; nucleotides outside the gene matches: 7. This CDR3 is 14 amino acids long. CDR3 coding DNA: TGTGCCAGCAGGGGCGGACAGGGCTTCACTGAAGCTTTCTTT. It is translated as CASRGGQGFTEAFF.

Ten or more counts support this clonotype. The J gene is TRBJ2-1, the V gene TRBV4-1; D tentatively reads TRBD1 or TRBD2 (5 bases each). CDR3 length: 13 residues. V dropped 4 bases and J dropped 6 bases, with 10 bases sitting between them. Germline CDR1 reads MGHRA; CDR2 reads YSYEKL. CDR3 sequence: CASSLYGGNEQFF. The CDR3, as DNA: TGCGCCAGCAGCCTGTATGGGGGCAATGAGCAGTTCTTC.

The J gene is TRBJ2-1, the V gene TRBV2; D uncertain. Trimming shortened V by 7 bases and J by 2 bases, and 15 bases separated the two germline ends. This CDR3 has 15 residues. Germline lookup yields CDR1 SNHLY and CDR2 FYNNEI. CDR3 loop: CASTRRMGTYNEQFF. As DNA, the CDR3 is TGTGCCAGCACACGGAGAATGGGAACCTACAATGAGCAGTTCTTC.

This chain connects TRBV4-2 to TRBJ2-7, with 11 bases lining up with TRBD2. V was pared by 6 bases and J by 7 bases, with 8 bases of the junction left unmatched. This CDR3 has 14 residues. Germline CDR1 and CDR2: LGHNA and YNFKEQ. Written as DNA, the CDR3 is TGTGCCAGCAGGCTGACTAGCGGGACACGTGAGCAGTACTTC. It translates to CASRLTSGTREQYF.

This clonotype was observed a handful of times. The rearrangement uses TRBV6-5 and TRBJ1-1; D is possibly TRBD1 (6 bases). V was trimmed by 2 bases and J by 7 bases, leaving 20 bases between them. The V gene's germline CDR1 is MNHEY and CDR2 SVGAGI. CDR3 length: 16 amino acids. The CDR3 protein is CASSYIPSAGDDEAFF. The CDR3, as DNA: TGTGCCAGCAGTTACATCCCCTCTGCAGGGGACGATGAAGCTTTCTTT.

The genes are TRBV7-7 and TRBJ2-7; D may correspond to TRBD1 or TRBD2 (6 bases each). CDR3 length: 13 amino acids. CDR1 and CDR2 (germline): SSHAT, FNYEAQ (reference sequence). The CDR3 protein is CASSPSGAREQYF. The CDR3 coding sequence is TGTGCTAGTAGTCCTTCGGGGGCAAGGGAGCAGTACTTC.